The T cell receptor (beta chain) described here comes from a study of technical replicates of blood from a handful of donors. In germline, CDR1 is SGHVS, CDR2 FQNEAQ. Deletions cut 1 base from V and 8 bases from J, with 20 bases between. The length of the CDR3 is 17 residues. Clones were read by immunoSEQ multiplex PCR, and TCRdb kept only the in-frame ones, dropping some. The table includes around 76,000 clones, 95% to 98% detected once. This clone has only one observation. What was sequenced was T cells isolated from PBMCs. This sequence originates from a human donor in good health. This chain connects TRBV7-8 to TRBJ1-4, with TRBD1 as a possible D gene (5 bases). The CDR3 protein is CASSLDKGFRIEEKLFF. Written as DNA, the CDR3 is TGTGCCAGCAGCTTAGATAAGGGGTTCAGAATAGAAGAAAAACTGTTTTTT.